A single sample gave rise to the 24 T cell receptor beta chains below, sequenced in a study of post-analysis software for immune sequencing data. These receptors lack a known antigen. Overall study results and limits: TRBV5-6, TRBV5-1 and TRBV20-1 were among roughly 5 TRBV segments more frequent in patients than controls.

Prepared TCR beta cDNA libraries contained unique molecular identifiers. TCRdb recomputed calls from the PCR reads with MiXCR, one row per CDR3 protein. The table records about 760,000 distinct CDR3 sequences, less than 35% of them present only once. The sample was blood. The receptors come from a girl between 5 and 17 years old with multiple sclerosis.

This clonotype was counted between two and nine times. The J gene is TRBJ2-5, the V gene TRBV5-1; TRBD2 matches at 13 bases. This CDR3 has 16 amino acids. Germline V lookup: CDR1 SGHRS, CDR2 YFSETQ. With 4 bases clipped from V and 2 bases from J, the junction kept 5 bases outside the gene matches. In DNA form, the CDR3 reads TGCGCCAGCAGCGGGGGGACTAGCGGGGCTCAAGAGACCCAGTACTTC. Protein sequence: CASSGGTSGAQETQYF.

The rearrangement links TRBV4-2 to TRBJ2-1, with 7 nucleotides matching TRBD2. Trimming removed 3 bases from V and 12 bases from J; junction bases left unmatched: 11. The germline V gene encodes CDR1 LGHNA and CDR2 YNFKEQ. The CDR3 is made up of 14 amino acids. In DNA form, the CDR3 reads TGTGCCAGCAGCCAGGACGGACGGGGGGTTCGGCAGTTCTTC. As protein: CASSQDGRGVRQFF.

This clonotype occurred a few times. The chain uses TRBV20-1 and TRBJ1-6; D unresolved. CDR3 length: 14 amino acids. Trimming removed 1 base from V and 5 bases from J, with 9 bases in between. Germline V gene data show CDR1 as DFQATT and CDR2 as SNEGSKA (reference sequence). The CDR3 nucleotides are TGCAGTGCTAGAGGACCCGCGGATAATTCACCCCTCCACTTT. Residues: CSARGPADNSPLHF.

The chain is built from TRBV9 and TRBJ2-4; maybe TRBD2 (5 bases). Germline V gene data show CDR1 as SGDLS and CDR2 as YYNGEE. CDR3 size: 14 residues. The ends were cut back, 4 bases at V and 6 bases at J, with 14 bases in the middle. The CDR3 DNA is TGTGCCAGCAGCCCAGAGAGGGATCGAAACATTCAGTACTTC. As protein: CASSPERDRNIQYF.

In DNA, the CDR3 is TGCAGTGCTAGTCCAGGGGGGAGCACGTACTTC. It translates to CSASPGGSTYF. The chain carries TRBV20-1 and TRBJ2-7; possibly TRBD1 for D (7 bases). Germline CDR1 and CDR2: DFQATT and SNEGSKA (reference sequence). There are 11 residues in the CDR3. Trimming removed 3 bases from V and 12 bases from J, with 15 bases in between.

This chain joins TRBV2 and TRBJ2-3; D is uncertain. In germline, CDR1 is SNHLY, CDR2 FYNNEI. The CDR3 runs to 13 residues. Trimming shortened V by 9 bases and J by 0 bases, and 10 bases separated the two germline ends. CDR3 DNA sequence: TGTGCCAGAGACGGATTAAGCACAGATACGCAGTATTTT. The encoded protein is CARDGLSTDTQYF.

The chain carries TRBV20-1 and TRBJ2-3, with a possible D match to TRBD2 (5 bases). Trimming cost V 1 base and J 2 bases, with 10 bases left between them. The CDR3 length is 14 residues. The germline gives CDR1 DFQATT, CDR2 SNEGSKA (reference sequence). CDR3 sequence: CSARVRVPTDTQYF. DNA of the CDR3: TGCAGTGCTAGAGTGCGGGTCCCCACAGATACGCAGTATTTT.

This clonotype was seen a handful of times. The V and J genes are TRBV6-1 and TRBJ2-1, with TRBD1 matching 8 bases. This CDR3 has 14 residues. CDR1 is MNHNS, CDR2 SASEGT, per germline. V shed 7 bases, J shed 7 bases, and the junction held 9 bases outside the gene matches. As DNA, the CDR3 is TGTGCCAGCATGCTGGACAGGGTGGGGAATGAGCAGTTCTTC. Amino acids: CASMLDRVGNEQFF.

This clonotype was seen a few times. The rearrangement joins TRBV13 to TRBJ2-1; D remains unclear. Deletions cut 4 bases from V and 8 bases from J, with 9 bases between. The CDR3 length is 12 residues. The germline CDR1 and CDR2 sequences are PRHDT and FYEKMQ (reference sequence). CDR3 protein: CASSSRPDEQFF. The CDR3 nucleotides read TGTGCCAGCAGCTCCCGACCCGATGAGCAGTTCTTC.

The chain links TRBV10-3 to TRBJ2-7, with D hard to call. Germline V lookup: CDR1 ENHRY, CDR2 SYGVKD. The CDR3 length is 16 residues. V lost 6 bases, J lost 1 base, and 19 bases lay in between. CDR3 bases: TGTGCCATCAGATCAGTTAGGCAGCTAGATTCCTACGAGCAGTACTTC. Its protein is CAIRSVRQLDSYEQYF.

On this clonotype: A read error may account for a junction end that differs from germline. The chain uses TRBV7-9 and TRBJ2-3; 12 bases agree with TRBD1. The CDR3 totals 16 residues. Germline loops: CDR1 SEHNR, CDR2 FQNEAQ (reference sequence). This CDR3 reads CTSSLAGTGGPDTQYF. In DNA form, the CDR3 reads TGTACCAGCAGCTTAGCAGGGACAGGGGGCCCAGATACGCAGTATTTT.

This clonotype was detected only a few times. The chain has TRBV15 and TRBJ1-6, with 7 bases aligning to TRBD1. Trimming took 5 bases from V and 7 from J; bases not matched to a gene: 5. The CDR3 runs to 14 residues. Germline loops: CDR1 LNHNV, CDR2 YYDKDF (reference sequence). CDR3 region: CATSPGTVNSPLHF. The CDR3 region has the DNA TGTGCCACCAGCCCCGGGACAGTGAATTCACCCCTCCACTTT.

This chain uses TRBV10-3 with TRBJ1-1, with D perhaps TRBD1 (5 bases). V lost 4 bases to trimming and J lost 2 bases, with 14 bases between them. The CDR3 covers 15 residues. Germline V gene lookup returns CDR1 ENHRY and CDR2 SYGVKD. CDR3 loop: CAISGRGGENTEAFF. The CDR3 bases are TGTGCCATCAGTGGGCGGGGCGGAGAAAACACTGAAGCTTTCTTT.

This clonotype was recorded a few times. V gene TRBV6-5 combines with J gene TRBJ1-2; tentative D call: TRBD1 (6 bases). V was trimmed by 6 bases and J by 4 bases, leaving 18 bases between them. Per germline, CDR1 MNHEY and CDR2 SVGAGI. The CDR3 length is 15 residues. DNA of the CDR3: TGTGCCAGCAGGTCCCTTACAGGGCTAATCTATGGCTACACCTTC. It translates to CASRSLTGLIYGYTF.

The chain is built from TRBV27 and TRBJ2-5; perhaps TRBD2 as D (5 bases). V gave up 0 bases and J gave up 11 bases, with 13 bases separating them. Germline-derived CDR1 and CDR2 are MNHEY and SMNVEV (reference sequence). The CDR3 is made up of 13 amino acids. CDR3 region: CASSLSGVREQYF. In nucleotides, the CDR3 is TGTGCCAGCAGTTTATCGGGAGTGCGTGAGCAGTACTTC.

Turning to this clonotype: A much larger clone is a single base away; this may be a read error. The rearrangement joins TRBV5-1 to TRBJ2-5, with TRBD2 matching 9 bases. The CDR3 has 15 amino acids. Germline CDR1 reads SGHRS; CDR2 reads YFSETQ. The junction had 11 bases not matched to a gene; V was cut back by 0 bases and J by 11 bases. The CDR3 DNA reads as TGCGCCAGCAGCTTGGTTCTAGCGGGGAGCAATGAGCAGTACTTC. This translates into CASSLVLAGSNEQYF.

This CDR3 is CSASGGGTSGNYNEQFF. CDR3 bases: TGCAGCGCCTCAGGGGGGGGCACAAGCGGAAACTACAATGAGCAGTTCTTC. V is TRBV29-1 and J is TRBJ2-1; possibly TRBD1 or TRBD2 for D (7 bases each). Germline V gives CDR1 SQVTM, CDR2 ANQGSEA. Trimming stripped 7 bases from V and 3 bases from J, with 25 bases between. The CDR3 runs to 17 residues.

The chain employs TRBV29-1 and TRBJ2-5; no clear D gene. The CDR3 contains 14 residues. Deletions cut 4 bases from V and 1 base from J, with 13 bases between. CDR1 SQVTM and CDR2 ANQGSEA come from the germline V gene. The CDR3 DNA reads as TGCAGCGTTGCTTCACTCCGGGCCCAAGAGACCCAGTACTTC. Residues: CSVASLRAQETQYF.

The table lists this clonotype with a few counts. J is TRBJ1-1 and V is TRBV2, with a tentative D call TRBD1 (5 bases). Trimming took 10 bases from V and 3 from J, leaving 12 bases between them. Germline CDR1 is SNHLY and CDR2 is FYNNEI. The CDR3 totals 12 residues. CDR3 residues: CATGTGHTEAFF. The CDR3 nucleotides are TGTGCCACCGGGACGGGACACACTGAAGCTTTCTTT.

This clonotype was picked up a small number of times. This chain connects TRBV6-2 or TRBV6-3 to TRBJ2-3, with D possibly TRBD1 on 5 matching bases. V was shortened by 6 bases and J by 8 bases, with 9 bases between the two germline ends. The CDR3 is 11 amino acids. Per the germline V gene, CDR1 is MNHEY and CDR2 is SVGEGT. CDR3 in DNA: TGTGCCAGCAGGCAGGGCGCTACGCAGTATTTT. It is translated as CASRQGATQYF.

This clonotype occurred a few times. The junction departs from germline at one end; a sequencing error may be responsible. The chain combines TRBV5-5 with TRBJ1-6; TRBD1 agrees at 7 bases. This CDR3 is 15 amino acids long. Per germline, CDR1 SGHKS and CDR2 YYEKEE (reference sequence). The DNA of the CDR3 is TGTGCCAGCAGCTATAAACAGGGGCCGAATTCACCCCCCCACTTT. As protein: CASSYKQGPNSPPHF.

The chain joins TRBV20-1 to TRBJ2-1; no clear D gene. CDR1 DFQATT and CDR2 SNEGSKA come from the germline V gene (reference sequence). The CDR3 runs to 15 residues. The V end lost 1 base, the J end lost 0 bases, and 10 bases lay between the germline ends. The CDR3 nucleotides read TGCAGTGCTAGAGGAGCGAAGAGCTCCTACAATGAGCAGTTCTTC. Its translation: CSARGAKSSYNEQFF.

This clonotype has a count of ten or more. The genes are TRBV7-2 and TRBJ2-3, with 13 bases identical to TRBD2. In germline, CDR1 is SGHTA, CDR2 FQGNSA. The CDR3 covers 15 residues. V was pared by 5 bases and J by 4 bases, with 3 bases of the junction left unmatched. CDR3 DNA sequence: TGTGCCAGCAGCCTAGGACTAGCGGGAGCAGATACGCAGTATTTT. Its translation: CASSLGLAGADTQYF. Full variable domain (missing parts from reference TRBV7-2 and TRBJ2-3): GAGVSQSPSNKVTEKGKDVELRCDPISGHTALYWYRQSLGQGLEFLIYFQGNSAPDKSGLPSDRFSAERTGGSVSTLTIQRTQQEDSAVYLCASSLGLAGADTQYFGPGTRLTVL.

The gene calls are TRBV28 and TRBJ2-7, with D perhaps being TRBD1 or TRBD2 (5 bases each). Trimming removed 3 bases at V and 5 bases at J, with 11 bases between. This CDR3 is 13 amino acids long. Germline values: CDR1 MDHEN, CDR2 SYDVKM. CDR3 sequence: CASSFRGDHEQYF. The CDR3, as DNA: TGTGCCAGCAGTTTTCGTGGGGACCACGAGCAGTACTTC.